This T cell receptor beta chain originates from a study of blood T cells in healthy people across ages. This clonotype appeared many times. The antigen remains unidentified. A second PCR of roughly 6 to 12 cycles used a sample-barcoded 5' primer and a J-beta primer mix. TCRdb reprocessed the 5' RACE reads with MiXCR, giving one entry per CDR3 protein. This table holds around 800,000 distinct CDR3 sequences, more than 35% found once. Findings of the study overall: Diversity estimated from one million T cells was considered an underestimate. The recorded TCR beta diversity per million T cells decreased in a roughly linear manner with age.

CDR1 and CDR2 from the germline V gene are DFQATT and SNEGSKA (reference sequence). The CDR3 is 14 amino acids. V was cut by 5 bases and J by 0 bases, with 11 bases left in between. Staff drew 9 to 10 milliliters of peripheral blood from each donor. The rearrangement links TRBV20-1 to TRBJ2-1; D uncertain. The sequence derives from a man older than 75 in good health. Source material: blood. The CDR3 DNA reads TGCAGTGCTGTTAGTGAATCCTCCTACAATGAGCAGTTCTTC. This translates into CSAVSESSYNEQFF.